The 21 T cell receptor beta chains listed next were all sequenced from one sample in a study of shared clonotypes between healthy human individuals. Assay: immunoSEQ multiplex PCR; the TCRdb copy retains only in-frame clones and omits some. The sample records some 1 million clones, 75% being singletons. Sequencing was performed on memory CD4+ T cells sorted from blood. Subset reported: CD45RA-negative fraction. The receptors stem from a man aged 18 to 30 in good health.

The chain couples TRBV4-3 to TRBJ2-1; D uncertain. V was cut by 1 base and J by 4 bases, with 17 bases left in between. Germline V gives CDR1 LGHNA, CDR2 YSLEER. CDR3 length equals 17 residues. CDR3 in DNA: TGCGCCAGCAGCCAAGCGTTCGGCGGTGGAAAGTACAATGAGCAGTTCTTC. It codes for CASSQAFGGGKYNEQFF.

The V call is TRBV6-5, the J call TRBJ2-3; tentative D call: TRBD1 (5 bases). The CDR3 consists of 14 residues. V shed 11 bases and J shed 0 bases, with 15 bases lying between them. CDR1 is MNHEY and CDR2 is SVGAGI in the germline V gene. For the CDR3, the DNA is TGTGCCCTCCGGATAGGGGATAGCACAGATACGCAGTATTTT. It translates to CALRIGDSTDTQYF.

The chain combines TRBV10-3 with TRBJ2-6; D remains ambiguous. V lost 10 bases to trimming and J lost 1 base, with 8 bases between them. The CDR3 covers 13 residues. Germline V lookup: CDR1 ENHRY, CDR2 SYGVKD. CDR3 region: CANGRSGANVLTF. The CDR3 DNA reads TGTGCCAACGGACGGTCTGGGGCCAACGTCCTGACTTTC.

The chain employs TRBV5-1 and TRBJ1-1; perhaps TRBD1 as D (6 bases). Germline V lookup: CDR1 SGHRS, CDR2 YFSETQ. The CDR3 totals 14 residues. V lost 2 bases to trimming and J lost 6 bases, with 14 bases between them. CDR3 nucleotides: TGCGCCAGCAGCTTCGGGGGCACAGGGTCTGAAGCTTTCTTT. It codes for CASSFGGTGSEAFF.

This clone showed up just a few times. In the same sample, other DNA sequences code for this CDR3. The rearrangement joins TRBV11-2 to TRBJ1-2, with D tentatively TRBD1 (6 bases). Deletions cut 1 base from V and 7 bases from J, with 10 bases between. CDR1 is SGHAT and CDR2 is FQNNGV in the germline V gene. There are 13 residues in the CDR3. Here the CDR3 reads CASSLGQGLGYTF. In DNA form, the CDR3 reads TGTGCCAGCAGCTTAGGGCAGGGGCTTGGCTACACCTTC. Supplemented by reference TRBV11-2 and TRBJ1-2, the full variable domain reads EAGVAQSPRYKIIEKRQSVAFWCNPISGHATLYWYQQILGQGPKLLIQFQNNGVVDDSQLPKDRFSAERLKGVDSTLKIQPAKLEDSAVYLCASSLGQGLGYTFGSGTRLTVV.

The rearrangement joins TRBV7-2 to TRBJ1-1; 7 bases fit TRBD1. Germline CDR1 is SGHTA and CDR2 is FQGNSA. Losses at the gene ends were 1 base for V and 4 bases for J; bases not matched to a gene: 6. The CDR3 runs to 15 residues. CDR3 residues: CASSLDLPGGTEAFF. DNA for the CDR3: TGTGCCAGCAGCTTAGATCTACCAGGGGGCACTGAAGCTTTCTTT.

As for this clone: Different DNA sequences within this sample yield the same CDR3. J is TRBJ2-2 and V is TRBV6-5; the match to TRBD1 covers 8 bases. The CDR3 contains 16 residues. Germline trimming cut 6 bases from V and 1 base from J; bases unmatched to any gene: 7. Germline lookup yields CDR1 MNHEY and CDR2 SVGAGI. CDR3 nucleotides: TGTGCCAGCAGCTACGGACAGGGAGGGAACACCGGGGAGCTGTTTTTT. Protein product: CASSYGQGGNTGELFF.

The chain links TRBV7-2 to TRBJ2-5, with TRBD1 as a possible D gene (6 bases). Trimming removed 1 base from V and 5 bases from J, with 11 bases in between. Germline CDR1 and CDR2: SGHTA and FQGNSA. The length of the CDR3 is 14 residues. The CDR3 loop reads CASSLEGGRETQYF. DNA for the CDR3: TGTGCCAGCAGCTTAGAAGGGGGTCGGGAGACCCAGTACTTC.

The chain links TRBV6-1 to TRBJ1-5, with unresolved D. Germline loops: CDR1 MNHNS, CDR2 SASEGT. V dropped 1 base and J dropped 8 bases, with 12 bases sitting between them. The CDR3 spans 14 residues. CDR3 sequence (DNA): TGTGCCAGCAGTGAAGGGACCGGCCTTAAGCCCCAGCATTTT. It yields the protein CASSEGTGLKPQHF.

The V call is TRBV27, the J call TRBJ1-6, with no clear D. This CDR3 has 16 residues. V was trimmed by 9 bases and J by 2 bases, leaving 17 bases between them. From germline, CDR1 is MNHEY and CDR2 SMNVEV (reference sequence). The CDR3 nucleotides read TGTGCCAGTCGTGCCAACATTGCCGCCTATAATTCACCCCTCCACTTT. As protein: CASRANIAAYNSPLHF.

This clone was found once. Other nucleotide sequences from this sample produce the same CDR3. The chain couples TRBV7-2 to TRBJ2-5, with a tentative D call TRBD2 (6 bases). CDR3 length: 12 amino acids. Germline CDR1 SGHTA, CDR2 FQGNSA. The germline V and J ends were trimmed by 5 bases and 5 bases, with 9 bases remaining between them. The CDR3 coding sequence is TGTGCCAGCAGCAGAGCGGGCGAGACCCAGTACTTC. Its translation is CASSRAGETQYF. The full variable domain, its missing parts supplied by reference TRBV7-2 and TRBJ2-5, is GAGVSQSPSNKVTEKGKDVELRCDPISGHTALYWYRQSLGQGLEFLIYFQGNSAPDKSGLPSDRFSAERTGGSVSTLTIQRTQQEDSAVYLCASSRAGETQYFGPGTRLLVL.

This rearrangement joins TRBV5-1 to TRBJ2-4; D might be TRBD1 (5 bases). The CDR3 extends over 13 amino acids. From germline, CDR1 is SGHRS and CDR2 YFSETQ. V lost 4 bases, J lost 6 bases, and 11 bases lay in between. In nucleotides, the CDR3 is TGCGCCAGCAGCCAAAGGGGCAGAAACATTCAGTACTTC. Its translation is CASSQRGRNIQYF.

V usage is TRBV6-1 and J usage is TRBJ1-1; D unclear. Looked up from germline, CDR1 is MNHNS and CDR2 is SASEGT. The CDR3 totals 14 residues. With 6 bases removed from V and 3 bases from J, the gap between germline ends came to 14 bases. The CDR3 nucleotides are TGTGCCAGCAGACGAAGTATTGGGGACACTGAAGCTTTCTTT. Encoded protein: CASRRSIGDTEAFF.

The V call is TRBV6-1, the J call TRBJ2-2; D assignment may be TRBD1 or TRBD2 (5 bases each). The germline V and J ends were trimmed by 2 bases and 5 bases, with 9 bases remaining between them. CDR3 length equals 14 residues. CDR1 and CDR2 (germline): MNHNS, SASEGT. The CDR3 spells CASSEWGKTGELFF. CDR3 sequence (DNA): TGTGCCAGCAGTGAATGGGGGAAGACCGGGGAGCTGTTTTTT.

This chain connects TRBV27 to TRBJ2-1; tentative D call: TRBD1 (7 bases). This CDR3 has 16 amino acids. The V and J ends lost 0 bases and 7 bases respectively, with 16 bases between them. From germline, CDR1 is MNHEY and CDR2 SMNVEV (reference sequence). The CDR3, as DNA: TGTGCCAGCAGTTTATCCGGAGGGGGCCATCCGAATGAGCAGTTCTTC. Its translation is CASSLSGGGHPNEQFF.

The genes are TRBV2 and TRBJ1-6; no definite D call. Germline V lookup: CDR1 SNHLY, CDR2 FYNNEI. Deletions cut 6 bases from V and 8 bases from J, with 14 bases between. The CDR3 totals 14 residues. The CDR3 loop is CASRVDNAHSPLHF. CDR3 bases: TGTGCCAGCAGGGTAGACAACGCACATTCACCCCTCCACTTT.

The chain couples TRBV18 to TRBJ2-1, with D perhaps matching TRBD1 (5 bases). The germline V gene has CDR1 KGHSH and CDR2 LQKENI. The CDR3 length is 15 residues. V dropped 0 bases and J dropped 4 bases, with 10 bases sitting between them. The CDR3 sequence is CASSPPLTVYNEQFF. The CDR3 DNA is TGTGCCAGCTCACCACCCTTGACAGTTTACAATGAGCAGTTCTTC.

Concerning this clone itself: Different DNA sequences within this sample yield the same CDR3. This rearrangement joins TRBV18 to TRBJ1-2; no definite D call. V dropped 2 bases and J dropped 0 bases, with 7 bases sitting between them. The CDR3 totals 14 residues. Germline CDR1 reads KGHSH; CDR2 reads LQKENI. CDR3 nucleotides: TGTGCCAGCTCACCAGGGCAGTCTAACTATGGCTACACCTTC. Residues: CASSPGQSNYGYTF.

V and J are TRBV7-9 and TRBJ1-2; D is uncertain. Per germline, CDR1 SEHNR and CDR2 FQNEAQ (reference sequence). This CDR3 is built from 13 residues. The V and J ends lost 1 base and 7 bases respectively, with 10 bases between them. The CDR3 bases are TGTGCCAGCAGCTTAGTGTCGGGAGGTGGCTACACCTTC. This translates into CASSLVSGGGYTF.

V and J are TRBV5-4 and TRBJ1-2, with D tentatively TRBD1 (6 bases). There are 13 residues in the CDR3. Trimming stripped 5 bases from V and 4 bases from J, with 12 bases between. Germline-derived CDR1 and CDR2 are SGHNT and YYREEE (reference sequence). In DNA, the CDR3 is TGTGCCAGCAGTTCCGACAGGTCCTATGGCTACACCTTC. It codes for CASSSDRSYGYTF.

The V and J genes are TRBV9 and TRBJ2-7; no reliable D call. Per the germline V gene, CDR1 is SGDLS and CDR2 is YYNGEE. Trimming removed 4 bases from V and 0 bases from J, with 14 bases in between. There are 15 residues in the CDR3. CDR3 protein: CASSPSSLPSYEQYF. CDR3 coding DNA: TGTGCCAGCAGCCCCTCAAGTTTACCCTCCTACGAGCAGTACTTC.